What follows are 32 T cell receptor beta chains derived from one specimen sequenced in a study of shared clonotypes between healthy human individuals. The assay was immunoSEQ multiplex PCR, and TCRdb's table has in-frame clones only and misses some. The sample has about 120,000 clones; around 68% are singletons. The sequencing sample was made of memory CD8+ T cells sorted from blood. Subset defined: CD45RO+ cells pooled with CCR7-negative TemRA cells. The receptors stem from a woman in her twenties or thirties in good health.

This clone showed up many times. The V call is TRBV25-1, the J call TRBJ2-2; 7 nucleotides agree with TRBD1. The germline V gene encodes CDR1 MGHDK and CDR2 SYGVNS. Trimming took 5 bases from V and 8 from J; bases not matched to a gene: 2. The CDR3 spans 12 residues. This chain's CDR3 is CASSNRGGELFF. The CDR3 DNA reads TGTGCCAGCAGTAACAGGGGTGGGGAGCTGTTTTTT.

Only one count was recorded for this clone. The CDR3 loop reads CASSQDSPSSGNTIYF. For the CDR3, the DNA is TGCGCCAGCAGCCAGGACTCCCCGAGCTCTGGAAACACCATATATTTT. The chain combines TRBV4-1 with TRBJ1-3; D gene unclear. V gave up 3 bases and J gave up 0 bases, with 12 bases separating them. Germline values: CDR1 MGHRA, CDR2 YSYEKL. CDR3 length equals 16 residues.

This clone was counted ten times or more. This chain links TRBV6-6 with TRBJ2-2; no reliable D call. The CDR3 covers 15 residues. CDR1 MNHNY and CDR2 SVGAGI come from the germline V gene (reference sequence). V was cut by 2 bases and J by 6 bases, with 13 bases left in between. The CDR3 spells CASSYARPSAGELFF. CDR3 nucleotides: TGTGCCAGCAGTTACGCTCGACCCTCGGCCGGGGAGCTGTTTTTT.

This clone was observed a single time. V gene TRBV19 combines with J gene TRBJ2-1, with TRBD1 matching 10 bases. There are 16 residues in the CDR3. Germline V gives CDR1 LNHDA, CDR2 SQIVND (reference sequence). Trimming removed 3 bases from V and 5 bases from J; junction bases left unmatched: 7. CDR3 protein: CASSITTGQGNNEQFF. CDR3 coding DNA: TGTGCCAGTAGTATCACTACGGGACAGGGGAACAATGAGCAGTTCTTC.

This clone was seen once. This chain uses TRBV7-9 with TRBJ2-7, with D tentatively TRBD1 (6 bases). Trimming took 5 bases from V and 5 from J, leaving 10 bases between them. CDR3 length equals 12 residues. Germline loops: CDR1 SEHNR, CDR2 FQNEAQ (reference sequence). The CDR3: CASSAHRDEQYF. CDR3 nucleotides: TGTGCCAGCAGCGCCCACAGGGACGAGCAGTACTTC. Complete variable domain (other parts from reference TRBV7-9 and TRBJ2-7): DTGVSQNPRHKITKRGQNVTFRCDPISEHNRLYWYRQTLGQGPEFLTYFQNEAQLEKSRLLSDRFSAERPKGSFSTLEIQRTEQGDSAMYLCASSAHRDEQYFGPGTRLTVT.

CDR3 coding DNA: TGTGCCAGCAGCGACACAGGGATCGGCTATGGCTACACCTTC. Translation: CASSDTGIGYGYTF. The chain employs TRBV6-1 and TRBJ1-2; D might be TRBD1 (6 bases). Per germline, CDR1 MNHNS and CDR2 SASEGT. CDR3 length equals 14 residues. V shed 6 bases and J shed 4 bases, with 15 bases lying between them.

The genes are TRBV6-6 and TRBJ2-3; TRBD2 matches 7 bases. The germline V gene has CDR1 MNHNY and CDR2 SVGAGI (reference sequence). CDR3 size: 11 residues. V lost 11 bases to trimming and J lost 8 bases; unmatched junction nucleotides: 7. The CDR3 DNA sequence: TGTGCCCGCTTTACGGGGGGTACGCAGTATTTT. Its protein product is CARFTGGTQYF.

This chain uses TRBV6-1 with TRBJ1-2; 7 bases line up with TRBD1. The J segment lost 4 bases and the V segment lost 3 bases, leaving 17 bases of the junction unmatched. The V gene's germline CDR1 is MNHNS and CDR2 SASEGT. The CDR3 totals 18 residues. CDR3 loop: CASSDGTVSAHFLYGYTF. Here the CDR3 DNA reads TGTGCCAGCAGTGACGGGACAGTCAGTGCTCACTTCCTCTATGGCTACACCTTC.

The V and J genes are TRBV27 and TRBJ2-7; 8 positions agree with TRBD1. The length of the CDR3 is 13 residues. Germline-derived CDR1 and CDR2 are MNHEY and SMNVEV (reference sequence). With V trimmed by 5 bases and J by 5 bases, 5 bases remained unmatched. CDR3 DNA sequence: TGTGCCAGCAGTCGGCCAGGGGGCGACGAGCAGTACTTC. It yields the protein CASSRPGGDEQYF.

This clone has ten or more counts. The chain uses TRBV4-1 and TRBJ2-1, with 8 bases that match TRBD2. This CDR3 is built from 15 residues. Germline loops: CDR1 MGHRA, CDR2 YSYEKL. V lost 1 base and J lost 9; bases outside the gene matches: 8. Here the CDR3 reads CASSQVREGNAEQFF. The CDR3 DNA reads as TGCGCCAGCAGCCAAGTACGGGAGGGCAACGCTGAGCAGTTCTTC.

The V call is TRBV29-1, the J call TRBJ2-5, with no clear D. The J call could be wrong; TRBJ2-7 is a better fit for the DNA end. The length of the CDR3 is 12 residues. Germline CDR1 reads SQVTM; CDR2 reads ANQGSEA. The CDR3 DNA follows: TGCAGCGTTGATTCGCTAGGCGACGAGCAGTACTTC. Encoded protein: CSVDSLGDEQYF.

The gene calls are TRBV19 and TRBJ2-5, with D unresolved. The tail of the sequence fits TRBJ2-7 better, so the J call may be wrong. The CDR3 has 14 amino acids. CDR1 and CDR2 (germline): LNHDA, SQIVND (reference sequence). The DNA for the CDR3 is TGTGCCAGTAGTAAACAGCTAACCTCCTACGAGCAGTACTTC. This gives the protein CASSKQLTSYEQYF.

The CDR3 nucleotides are TGTGCCAGCGGACCTTTATCGAACACTGAAGCTTTCTTT. Protein: CASGPLSNTEAFF. V gene TRBV11-2 combines with J gene TRBJ1-1; the D is unclear. The CDR3 consists of 13 residues. V lost 8 bases and J lost 1, with 11 bases in between. The germline CDR1 and CDR2 sequences are SGHAT and FQNNGV.

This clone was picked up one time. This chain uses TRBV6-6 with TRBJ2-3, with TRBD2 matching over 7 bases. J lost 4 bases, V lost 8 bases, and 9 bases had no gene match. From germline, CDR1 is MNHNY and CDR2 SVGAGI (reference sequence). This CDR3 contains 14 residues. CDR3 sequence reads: CASGAGEQADTQYF. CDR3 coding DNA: TGTGCCAGCGGGGCGGGAGAGCAGGCAGATACGCAGTATTTT.

For the CDR3, the DNA is TGTGCCAGCTCAGGGCAGGGGGCCGACGAGCAGTACTTC. The encoded protein is CASSGQGADEQYF. The rearrangement uses TRBV9 and TRBJ2-7; 8 nucleotides line up with TRBD1. This CDR3 is built from 13 residues. In germline, CDR1 is SGDLS, CDR2 YYNGEE. The V segment lost 7 bases and the J segment 5 bases; nucleotides outside the gene matches: 8.

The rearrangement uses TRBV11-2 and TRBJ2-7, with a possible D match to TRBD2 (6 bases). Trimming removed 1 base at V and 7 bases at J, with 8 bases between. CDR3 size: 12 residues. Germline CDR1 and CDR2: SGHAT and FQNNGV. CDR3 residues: CASSLGRDEQYF. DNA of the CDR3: TGTGCCAGCAGCTTAGGGCGGGATGAGCAGTACTTC. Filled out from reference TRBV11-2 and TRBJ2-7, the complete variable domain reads EAGVAQSPRYKIIEKRQSVAFWCNPISGHATLYWYQQILGQGPKLLIQFQNNGVVDDSQLPKDRFSAERLKGVDSTLKIQPAKLEDSAVYLCASSLGRDEQYFGPGTRLTVT.

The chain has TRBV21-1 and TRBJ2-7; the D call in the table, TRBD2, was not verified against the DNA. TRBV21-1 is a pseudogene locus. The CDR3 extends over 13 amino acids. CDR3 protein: CASTSRNSYEQYF. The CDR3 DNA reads TGTGCCAGCACTTCTAGGAACTCCTACGAGCAGTACTTC.

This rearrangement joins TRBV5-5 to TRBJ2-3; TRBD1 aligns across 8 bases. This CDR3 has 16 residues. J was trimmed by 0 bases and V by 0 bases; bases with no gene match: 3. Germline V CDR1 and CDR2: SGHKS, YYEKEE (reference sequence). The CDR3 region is CASSLAGTGSTDTQYF. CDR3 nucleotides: TGTGCCAGCAGCTTGGCCGGGACAGGCAGCACAGATACGCAGTATTTT.

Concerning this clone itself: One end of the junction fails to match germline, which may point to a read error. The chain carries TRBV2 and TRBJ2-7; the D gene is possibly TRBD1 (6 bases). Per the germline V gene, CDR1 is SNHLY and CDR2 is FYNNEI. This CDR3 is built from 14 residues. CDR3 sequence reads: CASSEALGSGVMDF. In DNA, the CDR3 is TGTGCCAGCAGTGAAGCGTTGGGGTCAGGGGTGATGGACTTC.

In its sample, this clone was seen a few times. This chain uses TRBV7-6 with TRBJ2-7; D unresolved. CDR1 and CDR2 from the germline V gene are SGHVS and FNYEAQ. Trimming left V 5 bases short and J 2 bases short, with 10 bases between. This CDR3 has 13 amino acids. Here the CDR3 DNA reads TGTGCCAGCAGCATTGGCCCAACCTACGAGCAGTACTTC. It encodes CASSIGPTYEQYF.

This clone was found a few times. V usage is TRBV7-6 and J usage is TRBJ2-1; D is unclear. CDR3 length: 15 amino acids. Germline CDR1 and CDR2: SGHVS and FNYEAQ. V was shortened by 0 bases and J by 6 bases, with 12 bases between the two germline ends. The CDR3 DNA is TGTGCCAGCAGCTTAGCAATCGTCGCAACCAATGAGCAGTTCTTC. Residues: CASSLAIVATNEQFF.

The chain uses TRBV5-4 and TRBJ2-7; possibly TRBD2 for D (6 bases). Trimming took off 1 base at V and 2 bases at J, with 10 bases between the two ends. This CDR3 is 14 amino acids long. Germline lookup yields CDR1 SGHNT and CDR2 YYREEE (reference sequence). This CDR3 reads CASSLIGGPYEQYF. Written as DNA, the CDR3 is TGTGCCAGCAGCTTGATCGGGGGACCCTACGAGCAGTACTTC. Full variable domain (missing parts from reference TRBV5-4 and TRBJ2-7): ETGVTQSPTHLIKTRGQQVTLRCSSQSGHNTVSWYQQALGQGPQFIFQYYREEENGRGNFPPRFSGLQFPNYSSELNVNALELDDSALYLCASSLIGGPYEQYFGPGTRLTVT.

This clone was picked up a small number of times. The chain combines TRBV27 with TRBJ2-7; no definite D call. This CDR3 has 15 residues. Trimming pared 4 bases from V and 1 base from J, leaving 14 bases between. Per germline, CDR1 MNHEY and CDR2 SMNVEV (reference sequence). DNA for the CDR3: TGTGCCAGCAGTTCACCCAGGACGGAATCCTACGAGCAGTACTTC. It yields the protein CASSSPRTESYEQYF.

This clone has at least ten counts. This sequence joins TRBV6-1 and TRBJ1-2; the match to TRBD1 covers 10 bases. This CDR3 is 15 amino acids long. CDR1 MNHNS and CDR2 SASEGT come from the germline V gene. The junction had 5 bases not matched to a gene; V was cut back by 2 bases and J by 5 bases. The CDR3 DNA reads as TGTGCCAGCAGTGAAACCGGGACAGGGGAATATGGCTACACCTTC. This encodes CASSETGTGEYGYTF.

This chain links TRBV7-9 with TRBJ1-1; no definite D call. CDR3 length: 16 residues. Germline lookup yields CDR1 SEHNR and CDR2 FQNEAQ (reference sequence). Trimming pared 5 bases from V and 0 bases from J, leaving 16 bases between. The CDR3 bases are TGTGCCAGCAGCAAACCCTTGGACCGAATGAACACTGAAGCTTTCTTT. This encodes CASSKPLDRMNTEAFF.

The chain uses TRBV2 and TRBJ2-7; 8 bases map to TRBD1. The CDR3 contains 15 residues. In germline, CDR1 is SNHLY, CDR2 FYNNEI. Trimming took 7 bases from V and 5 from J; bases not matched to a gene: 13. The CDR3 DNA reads TGTGCCAGCACCCACTGGGGGACAGGTGCCCACGAGCAGTACTTC. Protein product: CASTHWGTGAHEQYF. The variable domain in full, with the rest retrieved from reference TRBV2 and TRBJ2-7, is EPEVTQTPSHQVTQMGQEVILRCVPISNHLYFYWYRQILGQKVEFLVSFYNNEISEKSEIFDDQFSVERPDGSNFTLKIRSTKLEDSAMYFCASTHWGTGAHEQYFGPGTRLTVT.

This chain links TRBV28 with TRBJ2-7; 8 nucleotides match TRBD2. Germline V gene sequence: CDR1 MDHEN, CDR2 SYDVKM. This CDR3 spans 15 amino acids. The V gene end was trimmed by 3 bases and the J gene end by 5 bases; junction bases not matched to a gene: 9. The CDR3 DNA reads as TGTGCCAGCAGTTTGTGCGGGAGGCTGTGCCACGAGCAGTACTTC. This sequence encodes CASSLCGRLCHEQYF. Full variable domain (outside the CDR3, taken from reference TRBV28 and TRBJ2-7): DVKVTQSSRYLVKRTGEKVFLECVQDMDHENMFWYRQDPGLGLRLIYFSYDVKMKEKGDIPEGYSVSREKKERFSLILESASTNQTSMYLCASSLCGRLCHEQYFGPGTRLTVT.

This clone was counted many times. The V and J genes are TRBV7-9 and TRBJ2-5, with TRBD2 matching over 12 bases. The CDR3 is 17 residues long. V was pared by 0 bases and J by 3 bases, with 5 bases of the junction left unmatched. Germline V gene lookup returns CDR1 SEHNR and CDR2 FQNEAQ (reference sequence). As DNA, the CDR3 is TGTGCCAGCAGCTTAGCGACTAGCGGGAGTTTCGAAGAGACCCAGTACTTC. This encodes CASSLATSGSFEETQYF.

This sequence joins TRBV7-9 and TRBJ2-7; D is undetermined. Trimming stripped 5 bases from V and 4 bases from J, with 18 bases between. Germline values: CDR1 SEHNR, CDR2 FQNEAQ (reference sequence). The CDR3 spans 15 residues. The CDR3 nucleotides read TGTGCCAGCAGCCCCAATTTACTCTTGGGGTACGAGCAGTACTTC. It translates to CASSPNLLLGYEQYF.

This CDR3 is CASSRPGLADNEQFF. CDR3 in DNA: TGTGCCAGCAGTCGTCCGGGACTAGCGGACAATGAGCAGTTCTTC. The gene calls are TRBV11-3 and TRBJ2-1, with 11 bases fitting TRBD2. V shed 6 bases and J 5 bases; nucleotides not matched to a gene: 6. Germline V gene lookup returns CDR1 SGHNT and CDR2 YENEEA. The CDR3 is 15 amino acids. The entire variable domain, with the rest obtained from reference TRBV11-3 and TRBJ2-1, is as follows: EAGVVQSPRYKIIEKKQPVAFWCNPISGHNTLYWYLQNLGQGPELLIRYENEEAVDDSQLPKDRFSAERLKGVDSTLKIQPAELGDSAVYLCASSRPGLADNEQFFGPGTRLTVL.

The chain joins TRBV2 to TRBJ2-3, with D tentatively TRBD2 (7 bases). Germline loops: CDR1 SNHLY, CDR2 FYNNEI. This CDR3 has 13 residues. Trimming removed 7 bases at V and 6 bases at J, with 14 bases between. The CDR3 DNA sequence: TGTGCCAGCAATAAGGGGGGGTTGGATACGCAGTATTTT. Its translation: CASNKGGLDTQYF.

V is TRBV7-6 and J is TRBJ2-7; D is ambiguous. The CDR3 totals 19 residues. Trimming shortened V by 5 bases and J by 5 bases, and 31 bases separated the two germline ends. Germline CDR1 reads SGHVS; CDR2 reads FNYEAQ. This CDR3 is CASSPIWALHGPTGHEQYF. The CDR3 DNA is TGTGCCAGCAGCCCCATTTGGGCCCTGCACGGCCCCACCGGCCACGAGCAGTACTTC.